A single sample is the source of the 25 T cell receptor beta chains below, sequenced in a study of neoadjuvant anti-PD-1 for oral cavity cancer. Time point specified: after neoadjuvant nivolumab, at surgical resection. Profiling relied on immunoSEQ multiplex PCR, and the TCRdb table lists in-frame clones only, not all of them. The sample yields thousands of clones, over 50% seen once. Sequencing was performed on PBMCs, taken after nivolumab (anti-PD-1) treatment. These receptors all stem from a person between 40 and 85 years old with oral cavity squamous cell carcinoma.

The J gene is TRBJ1-1, the V gene TRBV10-3; 7 bases match TRBD1. Trimming took 6 bases from V and 1 from J; bases not matched to a gene: 2. The CDR3 totals 13 residues. Germline V gives CDR1 ENHRY, CDR2 SYGVKD. CDR3 DNA sequence: TGTGCCATCAGCCGGACAGGGAACACTGAAGCTTTCTTT. Protein: CAISRTGNTEAFF.

The genes are TRBV11-2 and TRBJ1-4; the D is unclear. This CDR3 is 13 amino acids long. The V end lost 6 bases, the J end lost 0 bases, and 5 bases lay between the germline ends. The germline gives CDR1 SGHAT, CDR2 FQNNGV. In nucleotides, the CDR3 is TGTGCCAGCAGACGAGCAACTAATGAAAAACTGTTTTTT. It codes for CASRRATNEKLFF.

The genes are TRBV7-2 and TRBJ2-2; 10 nucleotides agree with TRBD2. The germline V gene has CDR1 SGHTA and CDR2 FQGNSA. V was clipped by 5 bases and J by 4 bases; unmatched bases: 7. This CDR3 has 16 residues. The CDR3 region has the DNA TGTGCCAGCAGCCTTGTAGCGGGGGGCCCCACCGGGGAGCTGTTTTTT. Translating gives CASSLVAGGPTGELFF.

V and J are TRBV7-9 and TRBJ2-2; 10 nucleotides match TRBD2. CDR3 length equals 17 residues. Trimming removed 4 bases from V and 7 bases from J; junction bases left unmatched: 12. CDR1 is SEHNR, CDR2 FQNEAQ, per germline (reference sequence). CDR3 in amino acids: CASSYPSGGRSSGELFF. The CDR3 DNA reads as TGTGCCAGCAGCTACCCTAGCGGGGGCCGCTCGAGCGGGGAGCTGTTTTTT.

In this sample, this clone turned up once. This chain connects TRBV2 to TRBJ2-5; 9 positions agree with TRBD2. The DNA matches TRBJ2-7 better at its end, which makes the J call doubtful. This CDR3 has 15 amino acids. Germline V lookup: CDR1 SNHLY, CDR2 FYNNEI. The CDR3 bases are TGTGCCAGTCGACCCGGGACTAGCTTAAGTTACGAGCAGTACTTC. This sequence encodes CASRPGTSLSYEQYF.

The rearrangement links TRBV7-9 to TRBJ2-7; 12 bases are shared with TRBD2. Looked up from germline, CDR1 is SEHNR and CDR2 is FQNEAQ (reference sequence). The V gene end was trimmed by 0 bases and the J gene end by 1 base; junction bases not matched to a gene: 10. The CDR3 is made up of 19 amino acids. The chain's CDR3 is CASSLATPTSGSLSYEQYF. The CDR3 DNA follows: TGTGCCAGCAGCTTAGCCACTCCGACTAGCGGGAGTTTGTCCTACGAGCAGTACTTC.

The chain links TRBV7-2 to TRBJ2-2; D is ambiguous. CDR1 is SGHTA, CDR2 FQGNSA, per germline. The length of the CDR3 is 14 residues. Trimming removed 6 bases at V and 0 bases at J, with 8 bases between. CDR3 amino acids: CASSKGPNTGELFF. As DNA, the CDR3 is TGTGCCAGCAGTAAGGGTCCGAACACCGGGGAGCTGTTTTTT.

By share of the sample, this clone is large. This chain links TRBV15 with TRBJ1-5; TRBD1 is a possible D gene (5 bases). Trimming took 1 base from V and 6 from J, leaving 13 bases between them. The length of the CDR3 is 15 residues. Per the germline V gene, CDR1 is LNHNV and CDR2 is YYDKDF (reference sequence). CDR3 sequence (DNA): TGTGCCACCAGCAGAGGCACTGAGGGGAGTCAGCCCCAGCATTTT. Its translation is CATSRGTEGSQPQHF.

The CDR3 here is CASSGQGEFGGYTF. The DNA for the CDR3 is TGTGCCAGCAGCGGCCAGGGTGAATTTGGAGGCTACACCTTC. The chain recombines TRBV9 with TRBJ1-2; TRBD1 is a possible D gene (5 bases). V gave up 3 bases and J gave up 8 bases, with 17 bases separating them. CDR3 length equals 14 residues. Germline CDR1 is SGDLS and CDR2 is YYNGEE. The full variable domain, its missing parts supplied by reference TRBV9 and TRBJ1-2, is DSGVTQTPKHLITATGQRVTLRCSPRSGDLSVYWYQQSLDQGLQFLIQYYNGEERAKGNILERFSAQQFPDLHSELNLSSLELGDSALYFCASSGQGEFGGYTFGSGTRLTVV.

This chain links TRBV28 with TRBJ1-3, with D maybe TRBD1 (5 bases). The CDR3 length is 15 residues. Trimming pared 7 bases from V and 4 bases from J, leaving 17 bases between. CDR1 and CDR2 (germline): MDHEN, SYDVKM. CDR3: CASTQSEGPGNTIYF. As DNA, the CDR3 is TGTGCCAGCACCCAGAGCGAGGGACCCGGAAACACCATATATTTT.

The V and J genes are TRBV10-2 and TRBJ2-5; D is possibly TRBD1 or TRBD2 (5 bases each). With 5 bases removed from V and 5 bases from J, the gap between germline ends came to 15 bases. This CDR3 has 14 amino acids. The germline CDR1 and CDR2 sequences are WSHSY and SAAADI. DNA for the CDR3: TGCGCCAGCAGTCTTCCGGGACCTGGGGAGACCCAGTACTTC. This encodes CASSLPGPGETQYF.

This clone was observed once. The chain links TRBV5-1 to TRBJ1-1, with unresolved D. Trimming cost V 5 bases and J 0 bases, with 11 bases left between them. The CDR3 totals 14 residues. The germline CDR1 and CDR2 sequences are SGHRS and YFSETQ. For the CDR3, the DNA is TGCGCCAGCAGTGCGGAAGCGGTGAACACTGAAGCTTTCTTT. Its protein is CASSAEAVNTEAFF.

The CDR3 DNA sequence: TGCGCCAGCAGCTTGGAACAGGGGGGCCCCTTGTATGGCTACACCTTC. This translates into CASSLEQGGPLYGYTF. This chain links TRBV5-1 with TRBJ1-2; 8 bases match TRBD1. The V gene's germline CDR1 is SGHRS and CDR2 YFSETQ. V lost 0 bases, J lost 5 bases, and 9 bases stayed unmatched. This CDR3 comprises 16 residues.

This clone was recorded once. The chain has TRBV9 and TRBJ1-2; D is possibly TRBD1 (5 bases). V dropped 2 bases and J dropped 2 bases, with 10 bases sitting between them. CDR3 length: 14 amino acids. CDR1 is SGDLS, CDR2 YYNGEE, per germline. DNA for the CDR3: TGTGCCAGCAGCGTGGGCAGGGCAAACTATGGCTACACCTTC. Translation gives CASSVGRANYGYTF.

The chain has TRBV28 and TRBJ1-1, with D uncertain. The CDR3 consists of 13 residues. V shed 10 bases and J shed 0 bases, with 12 bases lying between them. CDR1 and CDR2 (germline): MDHEN, SYDVKM. The chain's CDR3 is CATRANMNTEAFF. CDR3 sequence (DNA): TGTGCCACCCGGGCCAACATGAACACTGAAGCTTTCTTT.

CDR3 nucleotide sequence: TGTGCCAGCAGTTACTCGGGGACAGAAGAGACCCAGTACTTC. Translating it yields CASSYSGTEETQYF. V gene TRBV6-6 combines with J gene TRBJ2-5; 7 positions match TRBD1. This CDR3 has 14 residues. The germline V gene encodes CDR1 MNHNY and CDR2 SVGAGI (reference sequence). V lost 0 bases, J lost 3 bases, and 1 base stayed unmatched.

V is TRBV7-6 and J is TRBJ2-2, with D perhaps matching TRBD1 (6 bases). The CDR3 is made up of 15 amino acids. V was pared by 3 bases and J by 3 bases, with 11 bases between. Germline CDR1 reads SGHVS; CDR2 reads FNYEAQ. CDR3 coding DNA: TGTGCCAGCAGCTTGGTTTCAGGGGACACCGGGGAGCTGTTTTTT. It encodes CASSLVSGDTGELFF.

In its sample, this clone ranks as medium-sized (0.01 to 0.1%). The gene calls are TRBV14 and TRBJ1-4; D perhaps matches TRBD1 (5 bases). CDR1 and CDR2 from the germline V gene are SGHDN and FVKESK. Trimming cost V 3 bases and J 3 bases, with 11 bases left between them. This CDR3 is built from 15 residues. This chain's CDR3 is CASSHGGIANEKLFF. In DNA form, the CDR3 reads TGTGCCAGCAGCCATGGGGGAATTGCTAATGAAAAACTGTTTTTT. Full variable domain (rest looked up from reference TRBV14 and TRBJ1-4): EAGVTQFPSHSVIEKGQTVTLRCDPISGHDNLYWYRRVMGKEIKFLLHFVKESKQDESGMPNNRFLAERTGGTYSTLKVQPAELEDSGVYFCASSHGGIANEKLFFGSGTQLSVL.

This clone was picked up a small number of times. CDR3 sequence reads: CASSLAEPIGGYTF. Written as DNA, the CDR3 is TGTGCCAGCAGCTTAGCAGAACCAATTGGTGGCTACACCTTC. The chain employs TRBV7-9 and TRBJ1-2; D unresolved. This CDR3 comprises 14 residues. Germline-derived CDR1 and CDR2 are SEHNR and FQNEAQ (reference sequence). The germline V and J ends were trimmed by 0 bases and 7 bases, with 12 bases remaining between them. Together with reference TRBV7-9 and TRBJ1-2, the CDR3 gives the full variable domain: DTGVSQNPRHKITKRGQNVTFRCDPISEHNRLYWYRQTLGQGPEFLTYFQNEAQLEKSRLLSDRFSAERPKGSFSTLEIQRTEQGDSAMYLCASSLAEPIGGYTFGSGTRLTVV.

This clone was observed once. The chain is built from TRBV5-1 and TRBJ2-3; a possible D gene is TRBD2 (6 bases). Germline V lookup: CDR1 SGHRS, CDR2 YFSETQ. The CDR3 contains 16 residues. V shed 0 bases and J shed 4 bases, with 15 bases lying between them. CDR3 in amino acids: CASSLATGVRADTQYF. The CDR3 DNA sequence: TGCGCCAGCAGCTTGGCAACGGGGGTCAGGGCAGATACGCAGTATTTT.

The genes are TRBV25-1 and TRBJ2-1; TRBD1 agrees at 7 bases. CDR1 MGHDK and CDR2 SYGVNS come from the germline V gene. V gave up 4 bases and J gave up 2 bases; unmatched junction bases: 5. CDR3 length: 15 residues. The CDR3 protein is CASSAPGTAYNEQFF. The DNA of the CDR3 is TGTGCCAGCAGTGCCCCCGGGACAGCCTACAATGAGCAGTTCTTC. The complete variable domain, with remaining parts taken from reference TRBV25-1 and TRBJ2-1, reads EADIYQTPRYLVIGTGKKITLECSQTMGHDKMYWYQQDPGMELHLIHYSYGVNSTEKGDLSSESTVSRIRTEHFPLTLESARPSHTSQYLCASSAPGTAYNEQFFGPGTRLTVL.

The chain couples TRBV10-1 to TRBJ2-3; 10 bases map to TRBD2. V lost 4 bases to trimming and J lost 0 bases; unmatched junction nucleotides: 7. The CDR3 consists of 17 residues. The germline V gene encodes CDR1 WNHNN and CDR2 SYGVQD (reference sequence). As DNA, the CDR3 is TGCGCCAGCAGTGGAGCGGGGGGGCCCAATAGCACAGATACGCAGTATTTT. Protein product: CASSGAGGPNSTDTQYF.

V is TRBV7-9 and J is TRBJ1-6; a possible D gene is TRBD1 (5 bases). The CDR3 runs 14 residues. The V and J ends lost 0 bases and 8 bases respectively, with 8 bases between them. Germline CDR1 and CDR2: SEHNR and FQNEAQ (reference sequence). The CDR3 protein is CASSLAGRDSPLHF. The CDR3 DNA is TGTGCCAGCAGCTTAGCGGGGCGCGATTCACCCCTCCACTTT.

This chain connects TRBV27 to TRBJ1-2; D is unresolved. Trimming removed 6 bases from V and 4 bases from J, with 18 bases in between. Per germline, CDR1 MNHEY and CDR2 SMNVEV (reference sequence). This CDR3 comprises 15 residues. CDR3 nucleotide sequence: TGTGCCAGCAGCCAACGTGTTGGGTTCGGCTATGGCTACACCTTC. It specifies CASSQRVGFGYGYTF.

The chain joins TRBV27 to TRBJ2-1, with 9 bases matching TRBD2. The CDR3 runs to 15 residues. V gave up 4 bases and J gave up 10 bases; unmatched junction bases: 11. The V gene's germline CDR1 is MNHEY and CDR2 SMNVEV (reference sequence). The CDR3 sequence: CASSYMTSGGSEQFF. CDR3 DNA: TGTGCCAGCAGTTATATGACTAGCGGTGGTTCGGAGCAGTTCTTC.